The 12 T cell receptor beta chains presented below share a single source sample, sequenced in a study of cytomegalovirus exposure and HLA in healthy donors. The study ran its PCR with 60 Vbeta and 13 Jbeta primers. Measured with immunoSEQ multiplex PCR; TCRdb has only the in-frame clones, and not every one. In the table there are roughly 190,000 clones, 60% to 85% of which are singletons. Sequenced: PBMCs. The source of these receptors is a girl aged 5 to 17 in good health and CMV-seropositive.

The J gene is TRBJ2-5, the V gene TRBV19; 9 nucleotides align to TRBD2. The CDR3 loop spans 16 amino acids. V dropped 0 bases and J dropped 4; count of bases not matched to a gene: 6. Germline CDR1 reads LNHDA; CDR2 reads SQIVND (reference sequence). CDR3 bases: TGTGCCAGTAGTATAGATTGGCTAGCGGGGCTAGAGACCCAGTACTTC. This encodes CASSIDWLAGLETQYF.

This clone came up a few times. The V and J genes are TRBV5-6 and TRBJ2-5, with D possibly TRBD2 on 5 matching bases. This CDR3 is built from 13 residues. V lost 4 bases to trimming and J lost 2 bases, with 9 bases between them. The germline gives CDR1 SGHDT, CDR2 YYEEEE. CDR3 protein: CASSAGVQETQYF. For the CDR3, the DNA is TGTGCCAGCAGCGCCGGGGTACAAGAGACCCAGTACTTC.

The chain is built from TRBV4-1 and TRBJ2-2; TRBD1 matches 7 bases. The CDR3 sequence is 15 residues long. The V and J ends lost 4 bases and 6 bases, in that order; junction bases with no gene match: 8. Germline V CDR1 and CDR2: MGHRA, YSYEKL. CDR3 nucleotide sequence: TGCGCCAGCAGCCGAGGACAGGCCCTCCCCGGGGAGCTGTTTTTT. The encoded protein is CASSRGQALPGELFF.

Worth noting for this clone: The junction departs from the called germline gene at one end, perhaps through a read error. The chain combines TRBV11-2 with TRBJ1-6; D unclear. Germline V gives CDR1 SGHAT, CDR2 FQNNGV. The CDR3 is 18 residues long. The CDR3 protein is CASSPRGVAGSYNSPLHF. The CDR3 nucleotides are TGTGCTAGCAGCCCCCGGGGAGTAGCGGGGTCCTATAATTCACCCCTCCACTTT. Based on the CDR3 plus reference TRBV11-2 and TRBJ1-6, the full variable domain is EAGVAQSPRYKIIEKRQSVAFWCNPISGHATLYWYQQILGQGPKLLIQFQNNGVVDDSQLPKDRFSAERLKGVDSTLKIQPAKLEDSAVYLCASSPRGVAGSYNSPLHFGNGTRLTVT.

The J gene is TRBJ1-2, the V gene TRBV7-8; D call uncertain. This CDR3 is 17 amino acids long. V dropped 0 bases and J dropped 4 bases, with 18 bases sitting between them. The germline V gene encodes CDR1 SGHVS and CDR2 FQNEAQ. The CDR3 is CASSLARSAPQIYGYTF. The CDR3 DNA reads TGTGCCAGCAGCTTAGCACGGAGTGCGCCTCAGATCTATGGCTACACCTTC.

The chain is built from TRBV5-1 and TRBJ2-7, with 7 bases lining up with TRBD1. The ends lost 2 bases at V and 7 bases at J; junction bases unmatched: 6. In germline, CDR1 is SGHRS, CDR2 YFSETQ. The CDR3 sequence is 13 residues long. The CDR3 DNA follows: TGCGCCAGCAGCTTAGACAGGGCTTGGGAGCAGTACTTC. This encodes CASSLDRAWEQYF.

This clone came up once. The chain has TRBV10-1 and TRBJ1-1; the D is unclear. This CDR3 contains 14 residues. Trimming pared 2 bases from V and 0 bases from J, leaving 7 bases between. Germline V gene sequence: CDR1 WNHNN, CDR2 SYGVQD (reference sequence). In nucleotides, the CDR3 is TGCGCCAGCAGTGAGGGGAGAGTGAACACTGAAGCTTTCTTT. The encoded protein is CASSEGRVNTEAFF.

The chain carries TRBV6-6 and TRBJ1-1; D uncertain. Germline V gene sequence: CDR1 MNHNY, CDR2 SVGAGI (reference sequence). The V gene lost 6 bases and the J gene lost 0 bases, with 8 bases spanning the gap. The CDR3 is 13 amino acids. The CDR3: CASSKPLNTEAFF. The CDR3 DNA reads as TGTGCCAGCAGCAAGCCTTTGAACACTGAAGCTTTCTTT.

The chain has TRBV4-3 and TRBJ2-1; 11 positions match TRBD2. Germline CDR1 LGHNA, CDR2 YSLEER. V lost 0 bases, J lost 5 bases, and 9 bases stayed unmatched. The CDR3 is 18 amino acids. In DNA form, the CDR3 reads TGCGCCAGCAGCCAAGACCCACTAGCGGGGGTTCCAAACAATGAGCAGTTCTTC. This translates into CASSQDPLAGVPNNEQFF.

This clone was seen a single time. The chain carries TRBV27 and TRBJ1-2, with 11 bases aligning to TRBD1. V lost 6 bases and J lost 5; bases outside the gene matches: 8. Per the germline V gene, CDR1 is MNHEY and CDR2 is SMNVEV (reference sequence). The CDR3 loop spans 15 amino acids. The CDR3 reads CASSNPGTGGYGYTF. The CDR3 DNA reads TGTGCCAGCAGCAACCCCGGGACAGGGGGTTATGGCTACACCTTC.

This chain links TRBV7-2 with TRBJ2-1; 7 nucleotides align to TRBD1. CDR1 is SGHTA and CDR2 is FQGNSA in the germline V gene. Trimming at V came to 2 bases and at J to 5 bases, leaving 6 bases not matched to a gene. This CDR3 has 15 amino acids. This CDR3 reads CASSLMGQSNNEQFF. The CDR3 region has the DNA TGTGCCAGCAGCTTAATGGGACAGAGTAACAATGAGCAGTTCTTC.

The CDR3 DNA follows: TGTGCCAGCAGTGCCGGACAGGGGGATCACACCATATATTTT. Residues: CASSAGQGDHTIYF. The J gene is TRBJ1-3, the V gene TRBV27, with 10 bases aligning to TRBD1. There are 14 residues in the CDR3. Losses at the gene ends were 5 bases for V and 8 bases for J; bases not matched to a gene: 6. The germline CDR1 and CDR2 sequences are MNHEY and SMNVEV (reference sequence).